One and the same sample provided the 10 T cell receptor beta chains below, sequenced in a study of T cells in Graves' hyperthyroidism and ophthalmopathy. Amplified TCR beta CDR3 regions derived from RNA transcripts. TCR CDR3 regions were first amplified by RT-PCR with HTBI primers. TCRdb used MiXCR to reprocess the multiplex PCR reads, holding one entry per CDR3 protein. The data contain hundreds of thousands of distinct CDR3 sequences, just under 20% of them singletons. The sequencing input was blood. These receptors were obtained from a man aged 35 to 55 with Graves' ophthalmopathy.

This sequence joins TRBV29-1 and TRBJ2-1; possibly TRBD2 for D (6 bases). Trimming took off 7 bases at V and 8 bases at J, with 15 bases between the two ends. Germline values: CDR1 SQVTM, CDR2 ANQGSEA. The CDR3 totals 12 residues. In nucleotides, the CDR3 is TGCAGCGCTCTTCTCTGGGGGGATGAGCAGTTCTTC. This gives the protein CSALLWGDEQFF.

Many counts were recorded for this clonotype. The chain uses TRBV2 and TRBJ2-7, with no clear D. CDR3 size: 12 residues. Trimming took off 7 bases at V and 3 bases at J, with 10 bases between the two ends. The germline CDR1 and CDR2 sequences are SNHLY and FYNNEI. For the CDR3, the DNA is TGTGCCAGCAATAGCATATTCTACGAGCAGTACTTC. Protein: CASNSIFYEQYF.

This clonotype was detected a few times. The V and J genes are TRBV20-1 and TRBJ2-3; 13 bases are a match to TRBD2. CDR3 size: 13 residues. Germline V gives CDR1 DFQATT, CDR2 SNEGSKA (reference sequence). CDR3 region: CSGLAGVSDTQYF. As DNA, the CDR3 is TGCAGCGGACTAGCGGGAGTATCGGATACGCAGTATTTT.

This clonotype was seen a few times. The chain is built from TRBV10-1 and TRBJ2-3; D might be TRBD2 (5 bases). Germline V gives CDR1 WNHNN, CDR2 SYGVQD (reference sequence). This CDR3 has 14 amino acids. Trimming removed 3 bases from V and 2 bases from J, with 9 bases in between. CDR3 sequence (DNA): TGCGCCAGCAGTGAAAGCGGTATCACAGATACGCAGTATTTT. This sequence encodes CASSESGITDTQYF.

This clonotype was counted many times. The chain employs TRBV27 and TRBJ2-5, with TRBD2 as a possible D gene (6 bases). This CDR3 region has 10 residues. CDR1 and CDR2 (germline): MNHEY, SMNVEV (reference sequence). V lost 8 bases and J lost 5, with 6 bases in between. CDR3 protein: CASGGETQYF. The DNA for the CDR3 is TGTGCCAGCGGAGGGGAGACCCAGTACTTC.

CDR3 sequence: CASSLRGGEGYTF. Written as DNA, the CDR3 is TGTGCCAGCAGCTTGCGTGGGGGGGAAGGCTACACCTTC. This chain joins TRBV7-3 and TRBJ1-2, with D perhaps matching TRBD1 (5 bases). Germline V gene sequence: CDR1 SGHTA, CDR2 FQGTGA. This CDR3 is built from 13 residues. With 3 bases removed from V and 8 bases from J, the gap between germline ends came to 13 bases.

This clonotype has a count of ten or more. J is TRBJ1-5 and V is TRBV12-3 or TRBV12-4, with a tentative D call TRBD1 (6 bases). Between the trimmed V and J ends, which lost 7 bases and 6 bases, there was a span of 19 bases. This CDR3 region has 15 residues. CDR3 nucleotides: TGTGCCAGCACCCAGGGGTGGGGGGGAGGTCAGCCCCAGCATTTT. Its translation: CASTQGWGGGQPQHF.

The chain uses TRBV18 and TRBJ2-2; 11 bases agree with TRBD1. Germline lookup yields CDR1 KGHSH and CDR2 LQKENI. The V gene end was trimmed by 5 bases and the J gene end by 3 bases; junction bases not matched to a gene: 5. The CDR3 runs to 16 residues. The CDR3 is CASSTGTGGYTGELFF. CDR3 sequence (DNA): TGTGCCAGCTCAACCGGGACAGGGGGATACACCGGGGAGCTGTTTTTT.

This clonotype was seen repeatedly, ten times or more. The chain is built from TRBV6-5 and TRBJ1-1, with D possibly matching TRBD1 (5 bases). Trimming removed 0 bases from V and 4 bases from J, with 9 bases in between. This CDR3 is built from 14 residues. Germline V gives CDR1 MNHEY, CDR2 SVGAGI. The CDR3 sequence: CASSYSRVATEAFF. The CDR3 DNA reads TGTGCCAGCAGTTACTCCAGGGTAGCCACTGAAGCTTTCTTT.

The chain is built from TRBV27 and TRBJ2-2; maybe TRBD1 (6 bases). The length of the CDR3 is 13 residues. The germline V gene has CDR1 MNHEY and CDR2 SMNVEV (reference sequence). V gave up 4 bases and J gave up 7 bases, with 10 bases separating them. This chain's CDR3 is CASSSQGNGELFF. DNA of the CDR3: TGTGCCAGCAGTTCACAGGGAAACGGGGAGCTGTTTTTT.